This TCR beta chain was identified during a study of blood T cell repertoires in COVID-19. Study summary: The United States, Italy and Spain provided the acute and convalescent COVID-19 samples. The analysed material was cDNA or gDNA that came from T cells, B-cell-depleted T cells, or PBMCs.

Trimming shortened V by 6 bases and J by 3 bases, and 12 bases separated the two germline ends. Germline loops: CDR1 MNHEY, CDR2 SVGAGI. The length of the CDR3 is 13 residues. Authors' data handling: Counts of nucleated cells, estimated from reference gene primer amplification, were obtained. Clones were read by immunoSEQ multiplex PCR, and TCRdb kept only the in-frame ones, dropping some. The V and J calls and clone size come from that table; D and trimming were worked out from the DNA. The sample yields some 200,000 clones, approximately 85% seen once. The TCR originated in a woman older than 75 with acute or convalescent COVID-19. The chain joins TRBV6-5 to TRBJ2-7; D is unclear. The sample was peripheral blood. CDR3 in amino acids: CASSRMPHYEQYF. The CDR3 DNA follows: TGTGCCAGCAGCAGAATGCCCCACTACGAGCAGTACTTC.